The clone carrying this T cell receptor (beta chain) was seen ten or more times. The authors ran a second PCR of roughly 6 to 12 cycles using a sample-barcoded 5' primer and a J-beta primer mix. TCRdb reprocessed the 5' RACE reads via MiXCR and lists one record per CDR3 protein. The sample lists 550,000 to 800,000 distinct CDR3 sequences; about 30% were seen once. This sample was included in a study of blood T cells in healthy people across ages. The CDR3 runs to 18 residues. Trimming took off 1 base at V and 5 bases at J, with 24 bases between the two ends. The germline V gene has CDR1 MGHDK and CDR2 SYGVNS.

The rearrangement uses TRBV25-1 and TRBJ2-7; perhaps TRBD1 as D (5 bases). The clonotype originates from a woman older than 75 in good health. Sequencing input: blood. This chain's CDR3 is CASSEWGSERGTVDEQYF. The CDR3 coding sequence is TGTGCCAGCAGTGAATGGGGCTCGGAGCGTGGTACAGTGGACGAGCAGTACTTC.